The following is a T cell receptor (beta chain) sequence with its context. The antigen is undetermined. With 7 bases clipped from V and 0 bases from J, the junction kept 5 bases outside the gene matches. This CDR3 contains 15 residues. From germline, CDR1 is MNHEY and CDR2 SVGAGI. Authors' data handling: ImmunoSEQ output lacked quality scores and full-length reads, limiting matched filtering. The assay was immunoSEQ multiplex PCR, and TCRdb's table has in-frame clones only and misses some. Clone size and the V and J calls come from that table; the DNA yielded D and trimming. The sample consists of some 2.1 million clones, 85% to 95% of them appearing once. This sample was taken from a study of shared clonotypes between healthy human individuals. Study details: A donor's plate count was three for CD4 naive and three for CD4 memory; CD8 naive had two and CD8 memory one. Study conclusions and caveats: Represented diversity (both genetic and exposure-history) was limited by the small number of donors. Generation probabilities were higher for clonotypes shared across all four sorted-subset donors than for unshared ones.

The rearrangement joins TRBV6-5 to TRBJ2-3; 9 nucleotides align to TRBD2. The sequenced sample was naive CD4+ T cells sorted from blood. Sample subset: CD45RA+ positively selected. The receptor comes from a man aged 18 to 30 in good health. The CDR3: CASTGTSLSTDTQYF. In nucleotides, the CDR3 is TGTGCCAGCACCGGGACTAGCTTGAGCACAGATACGCAGTATTTT.